This is a list of T cell receptor beta chains from one sample in a study of neurological immune-mediated disorders. TCRdb recomputed calls from the 5' RACE reads with MiXCR, one row per CDR3 protein. The sample has over 50,000 distinct CDR3 sequences, approximately 3.3% seen once; the top ten hold 5.5% to 6%. Sequenced material: PBMCs. These TCRs come from a man in his forties or fifties with multiple sclerosis. The CDR3 runs from the conserved cysteine through the conserved F or W. The D gene is left open where the match is weak. A row's size may be missing; if present it is once, few, many or a size class.

abundance: many; v_gene: TRBV12-3/TRBV12-4; j_gene: TRBJ1-1; d_gene: TRBD1; CDR3nt: TGTGCCAGCAGAAACAGGGGTACTGAAGCTTTCTTT; CDR3aa: CASRNRGTEAFF
abundance: few; v_gene: TRBV20-1; j_gene: TRBJ2-3; d_gene: NA; CDR3nt: TGCAGTGCTAGGAGGACGGGGGCTACAGGGGATACGCAGTATTTT; CDR3aa: CSARRTGATGDTQYF
abundance: many; v_gene: TRBV20-1; j_gene: TRBJ2-5; d_gene: TRBD2; CDR3nt: TGCAGTGCCCAAGGGGCCCCTAGCGGGGGGACGGGAGAGACCCAGTACTTC; CDR3aa: CSAQGAPSGGTGETQYF
abundance: many; v_gene: TRBV4-1; j_gene: TRBJ2-3; d_gene: TRBD1; CDR3nt: TGCGCCAGCAGCCAAGATCGAGGAGGGTGGACAGGGCTCCTTTATACGCAGTATTTT; CDR3aa: CASSQDRGGWTGLLYTQYF
abundance: few; v_gene: TRBV3-1; j_gene: TRBJ2-7; d_gene: NA; CDR3nt: TGTGCCAGCAGCCAAGACACGGAGTATTATACCTCCTACGAGCAGTACTTC; CDR3aa: CASSQDTEYYTSYEQYF
abundance: NA; v_gene: TRBV20-1; j_gene: TRBJ1-5; d_gene: NA; CDR3nt: TGCAGTGCTCCCCAGGGCGTACAGCCCCAGAATTTT; CDR3aa: CSAPQGVQPQNF
abundance: many; v_gene: TRBV7-9; j_gene: TRBJ2-2; d_gene: NA; CDR3nt: TGTGCCAGCGACTACAGTGTAACCGGGGAGCTGTTTTTT; CDR3aa: CASDYSVTGELFF
abundance: many; v_gene: TRBV5-1; j_gene: TRBJ1-1; d_gene: NA; CDR3nt: TGCGCCAGCAGCTCGTTCATGAACACTGAAGCTTTCTTT; CDR3aa: CASSSFMNTEAFF
abundance: few; v_gene: TRBV2; j_gene: TRBJ1-6; d_gene: NA; CDR3nt: TGTGCCAGCAGTGGGGGGGGGGGAATCTCCTATAATTCACCCCTCCACTTT; CDR3aa: CASSGGGGISYNSPLHF
abundance: many; v_gene: TRBV20-1; j_gene: TRBJ2-1; d_gene: TRBD2; CDR3nt: TGCAGTGCTTCCGGGACTAGCGGGAAGGATGAGCAGTTCTTC; CDR3aa: CSASGTSGKDEQFF
abundance: few; v_gene: TRBV3-1; j_gene: TRBJ1-1; d_gene: NA; CDR3nt: TGTGCCAGCAGCACCAGCAGGGCGGAAGCTTTCTTT; CDR3aa: CASSTSRAEAFF
abundance: many; v_gene: TRBV12-3/TRBV12-4; j_gene: TRBJ2-1; d_gene: TRBD1; CDR3nt: TGTGCCAGCAGTTTAACAGGGGGCAGCTCCTACAATGAGCAGTTCTTC; CDR3aa: CASSLTGGSSYNEQFF
abundance: many; v_gene: TRBV5-1; j_gene: TRBJ1-1; d_gene: TRBD1; CDR3nt: TGCGCCAGCAGCCCTTCGACAGGGCCATCCCGCGAGAACACTGAAGCTTTCTTT; CDR3aa: CASSPSTGPSRENTEAFF
abundance: many; v_gene: TRBV7-9; j_gene: TRBJ1-5; d_gene: NA; CDR3nt: TGTGCCAGCAGCTCGGGTTACAATCAGCCCCAGAATTTT; CDR3aa: CASSSGYNQPQNF
abundance: many; v_gene: TRBV5-6; j_gene: TRBJ2-7; d_gene: TRBD1; CDR3nt: TGTGCCAGCAGCCTGAAAAGACAGGGGCGTACCTACGAGCAGTACTTC; CDR3aa: CASSLKRQGRTYEQYF
abundance: many; v_gene: TRBV10-3; j_gene: TRBJ2-7; d_gene: NA; CDR3nt: TGTGCCATCAGTGTTCGGAGTTCTTACGAGCAGTACTTC; CDR3aa: CAISVRSSYEQYF
abundance: many; v_gene: TRBV11-2; j_gene: TRBJ1-5; d_gene: NA; CDR3nt: TGTGCCAGCAGCTTAGGAATTGACAGGATTGGAAGCAATCAGCCCCAGCATTTT; CDR3aa: CASSLGIDRIGSNQPQHF
abundance: many; v_gene: TRBV2; j_gene: TRBJ1-2; d_gene: NA; CDR3nt: TGTGCCAGCAGGGCTAAGGAGTTTACCTTC; CDR3aa: CASRAKEFTF
abundance: many; v_gene: TRBV20-1; j_gene: TRBJ2-3; d_gene: TRBD2; CDR3nt: TGCAGTGCTCCGGGAGGGGGAGGCACAGATACGCAGTATTTT; CDR3aa: CSAPGGGGTDTQYF
abundance: many; v_gene: TRBV20-1; j_gene: TRBJ2-2; d_gene: TRBD1; CDR3nt: TGCAGTGCTAGAGAAGGGACAGAGAACACCGGGGAGCTGTTTTTT; CDR3aa: CSAREGTENTGELFF
abundance: NA; v_gene: TRBV20-1; j_gene: TRBJ1-2; d_gene: NA; CDR3nt: TGCAGTGTCCACAGGGAGGGGTATGGCTACACCTTC; CDR3aa: CSVHREGYGYTF
abundance: many; v_gene: TRBV7-8; j_gene: TRBJ2-5; d_gene: NA; CDR3nt: TGTGCCAGCACGACAGAGGCGGCAGGGTGGGGGGAGACCCAGTACTTC; CDR3aa: CASTTEAAGWGETQYF
abundance: many; v_gene: TRBV6-5; j_gene: TRBJ1-6; d_gene: NA; CDR3nt: TGTGCCAGCACCGCCTATAATTCACCCCTCCACTTT; CDR3aa: CASTAYNSPLHF
abundance: few; v_gene: TRBV20-1; j_gene: TRBJ1-5; d_gene: NA; CDR3nt: TGCAGTGCTAGAGATTTAGCCGGAGATCAGCCCCAGAATTTT; CDR3aa: CSARDLAGDQPQNF
abundance: NA; v_gene: TRBV12-3/TRBV12-4; j_gene: TRBJ2-3; d_gene: TRBD1; CDR3nt: TGTGCCAGCAGTCCGCGGACAGGGGCTGTAGATACGCAGTATTTT; CDR3aa: CASSPRTGAVDTQYF
abundance: many; v_gene: TRBV2; j_gene: TRBJ1-3; d_gene: NA; CDR3nt: TGTGCCAGCAATACAGGGTTGACTGGAAACACCATATATTTT; CDR3aa: CASNTGLTGNTIYF
abundance: NA; v_gene: TRBV28; j_gene: TRBJ2-5; d_gene: NA; CDR3nt: TGTGCCAGCAGTTTTGGCGGGACCCAAGAGACCCAGTACTTC; CDR3aa: CASSFGGTQETQYF
abundance: many; v_gene: TRBV29-1; j_gene: TRBJ2-5; d_gene: TRBD2; CDR3nt: TGCAGCGTTGATTATAGCGGGGGGGCCGGAGAGACCCAGTACTTC; CDR3aa: CSVDYSGGAGETQYF
abundance: many; v_gene: TRBV12-5; j_gene: TRBJ1-5; d_gene: TRBD1; CDR3nt: TGTGCTAGTGGTTTGGGACAGGGGAGATATCAGCCCCAGCATTTT; CDR3aa: CASGLGQGRYQPQHF
abundance: many; v_gene: TRBV7-9; j_gene: TRBJ1-1; d_gene: TRBD1; CDR3nt: TGTGCCAGCAGCTTAGGTACAGGGGTGAAGACTGAAGCTTTCTTT; CDR3aa: CASSLGTGVKTEAFF
abundance: NA; v_gene: TRBV18; j_gene: TRBJ1-4; d_gene: NA; CDR3nt: TGTGCCAGCTCACCACAGATTAATGAAAAACTGTTTTTT; CDR3aa: CASSPQINEKLFF
abundance: many; v_gene: TRBV12-3/TRBV12-4; j_gene: TRBJ2-3; d_gene: NA; CDR3nt: TGTGCCAGCAGTTTAGTTGTAACAGATACGCAGTATTTT; CDR3aa: CASSLVVTDTQYF